These T cell receptor beta chains were read from a single sample in a study of monozygotic twins with inflammatory bowel disease. TCRdb reworked the 5' RACE reads into one entry per CDR3 protein, no DNA. This sample's table reports 150,000 to 200,000 distinct CDR3 sequences. Material for sequencing was blood. The receptors here all came from a human donor with ulcerative colitis or Crohn's disease, or a healthy co-twin of an affected twin (not recorded which). Both conserved end residues are part of each CDR3.

CDR3 protein: CASSLERQSSQQYF
V gene: TRBV5-1
J gene: TRBJ2-7
CDR3 length: 14

CDR3 protein: CASSSQTGSQETQYF
V gene: TRBV27
J gene: TRBJ2-5
CDR3 length: 15

CDR3 protein: CASSLTFLGEQFF
V gene: TRBV5-1
J gene: TRBJ2-1
CDR3 length: 13

CDR3 protein: CASSASGNSYNEHFF
V gene: TRBV9
J gene: TRBJ2-1
CDR3 length: 15

CDR3 protein: CASSYRLADYNEQFF
V gene: TRBV5-1
J gene: TRBJ2-1
CDR3 length: 15

CDR3 protein: CAWREQGNSNQPQHF
V gene: TRBV30
J gene: TRBJ1-5
CDR3 length: 15

CDR3 protein: CAISEPSGRGSGQPQHF
V gene: TRBV10-3
J gene: TRBJ1-5
CDR3 length: 17

CDR3 protein: CASSPRTGDNYGYTF
V gene: TRBV7-2
J gene: TRBJ1-2
CDR3 length: 15

CDR3 protein: CASSYSYGVEQFF
V gene: TRBV6-5
J gene: TRBJ2-1
CDR3 length: 13

CDR3 protein: CASSLYPGREGSNEQFF
V gene: TRBV5-1
J gene: TRBJ2-1
CDR3 length: 17

CDR3 protein: CASSPSLNTGELFF
V gene: TRBV11-2
J gene: TRBJ2-2
CDR3 length: 14

CDR3 protein: CASSQDTQPQHF
V gene: TRBV4-2
J gene: TRBJ1-5
CDR3 length: 12

CDR3 protein: CSAPPLAGGLDTQYF
V gene: TRBV20-1
J gene: TRBJ2-3
CDR3 length: 15

CDR3 protein: CSVKEREVINEQFF
V gene: TRBV20-1
J gene: TRBJ2-1
CDR3 length: 14

CDR3 protein: CASSLNRVAFF
V gene: TRBV12-3/TRBV12-4
J gene: TRBJ1-1
CDR3 length: 11

CDR3 protein: CASSVGYQETQYF
V gene: TRBV7-2
J gene: TRBJ2-5
CDR3 length: 13

CDR3 protein: CASSYNRERNEQFF
V gene: TRBV5-6
J gene: TRBJ2-1
CDR3 length: 14

CDR3 protein: CASRIIAGGPNTGELFF
V gene: TRBV28
J gene: TRBJ2-2
CDR3 length: 17

CDR3 protein: CASSYSDSNTGELFF
V gene: TRBV6-5
J gene: TRBJ2-2
CDR3 length: 15

CDR3 protein: CASSVAGGFSYEQYF
V gene: TRBV9
J gene: TRBJ2-7
CDR3 length: 15

CDR3 protein: CASSLGRADSPLHF
V gene: TRBV7-6
J gene: TRBJ1-6
CDR3 length: 14

CDR3 protein: CASSQEEGTHYEQYF
V gene: TRBV4-1
J gene: TRBJ2-7
CDR3 length: 15

CDR3 protein: CATDGASTDTQYF
V gene: TRBV24-1
J gene: TRBJ2-3
CDR3 length: 13

CDR3 protein: CASSPGRGRGRFYEQYF
V gene: TRBV5-6
J gene: TRBJ2-7
CDR3 length: 17

CDR3 protein: CASSLFFRGRSEQYF
V gene: TRBV27
J gene: TRBJ2-7
CDR3 length: 15